This T cell receptor beta chain came from a study of blood T cell repertoires in COVID-19. Germline CDR1 SGHDT, CDR2 YYEEEE. This CDR3 comprises 13 residues. With 4 bases removed from V and 4 bases from J, the gap between germline ends came to 11 bases. TCRdb's table, derived via immunoSEQ multiplex PCR, lists solely in-frame clones and lacks some. Of about 130,000 clones listed, around 86% are singletons. The clonotype comes from a man aged 25 to 45 who had recovered from COVID-19. Specimen: PBMCs or T cells enriched from blood (not recorded which). The rearrangement uses TRBV5-6 and TRBJ1-2; a possible D gene is TRBD1 (6 bases). The CDR3 DNA is TGTGCCAGCAGCCGACAGGACCGCTATGGCTACACCTTC. Residues: CASSRQDRYGYTF.